The rows below give T cell receptor beta chains drawn from one sample of a study of early T cells in non-severe SARS-CoV-2 infection. TCRdb re-called the 5' RACE reads with MiXCR, one entry per CDR3 protein. This table has approximately 49,000 distinct CDR3 sequences, about 12% appearing once. The sequenced material came from whole blood. The receptors were sampled from an adult who was a healthcare worker with PCR-confirmed SARS-CoV-2 infection or an uninfected control (not recorded which). Both conserved end residues are part of each CDR3. The D gene is left open where the match is weak. Where a row states a size, it is once, few, many or the class of an expanded clone; other rows omit it.

abundance | d_gene | j_gene | v_gene | CDR3aa | CDR3nt
few | - | TRBJ2-7 | TRBV9 | CASSVVGEGFYEQYF | TGTGCCAGCAGCGTAGTGGGGGAAGGGTTCTACGAGCAGTACTTC
few | - | TRBJ2-4 | TRBV28 | CASSLVQGLAKNIQYF | TGTGCCAGCAGTTTAGTACAGGGATTAGCCAAAAACATTCAGTACTTC
many | TRBD2 | TRBJ2-2 | TRBV7-3 | CASSLNEFGLAGGFYGGELFF | TGTGCCAGCAGCTTAAATGAGTTTGGACTAGCGGGAGGTTTTTACGGCGGGGAGCTGTTTTTT
many | - | TRBJ1-2 | TRBV7-6 | CASSLDFRDGYTF | TGTGCCAGCAGCTTAGACTTCCGAGATGGCTACACCTTC
few | - | TRBJ2-3 | TRBV5-1 | CASSTTGEADTQYF | TGCGCCAGCAGCACTACAGGGGAGGCAGATACGCAGTATTTT
many | TRBD2 | TRBJ2-1 | TRBV4-2 | CASSQDGTSAYNEQFF | TGTGCCAGCAGCCAAGATGGGACTAGCGCCTACAATGAGCAGTTCTTC
many | - | TRBJ1-5 | TRBV19 | CASTIIGTSRPQHF | TGTGCCAGTACCATCATCGGGACATCTCGGCCCCAGCATTTT
- | - | TRBJ2-7 | TRBV3-1 | CASSPQEGRYEQYF | TGTGCCAGCAGCCCTCAGGAGGGGCGCTACGAGCAGTACTTC
many | - | TRBJ1-4 | TRBV12-3/TRBV12-4 | CASSPQGSEKLFF | TGTGCCAGCAGTCCGCAGGGATCTGAAAAACTGTTTTTT
- | - | TRBJ1-2 | TRBV9 | CASSVDISYGYTF | TGTGCCAGCAGCGTAGACATCTCCTATGGCTACACCTTC
- | TRBD2 | TRBJ2-3 | TRBV13 | CASSTGLASYTDTQYF | TGTGCCAGCAGCACCGGACTAGCGAGTTACACAGATACGCAGTATTTT
few | TRBD2 | TRBJ2-1 | TRBV20-1 | CSASRGGGSYNEQFF | TGCAGTGCTAGCCGCGGGGGGGGCTCCTACAATGAGCAGTTCTTC
many | TRBD1 | TRBJ2-6 | TRBV29-1 | CSALAKGTGVAGANVLTF | TGCAGCGCTTTGGCCAAAGGGACAGGGGTTGCTGGGGCCAACGTCCTGACTTTC
few | - | TRBJ2-1 | TRBV7-9 | CASSLELDEQFF | TGTGCCAGCAGCTTAGAACTAGATGAGCAGTTCTTC
many | TRBD1 | TRBJ2-7 | TRBV5-1 | CASSPTGGRYYEQYF | TGCGCCAGCAGCCCGACAGGGGGTAGATACTACGAGCAGTACTTC
few | TRBD2 | TRBJ2-1 | TRBV18 | CASSPASGRAAYNEQFF | TGTGCCAGCTCACCAGCTAGCGGGAGGGCGGCCTACAATGAGCAGTTCTTC
few | - | TRBJ1-6 | TRBV12-3/TRBV12-4 | CASSLRESPLHF | TGTGCCAGCAGTTTACGGGAGTCACCCCTCCACTTT
- | - | TRBJ1-1 | TRBV6-4 | CASRLSDSGREAFF | TGTGCCAGCAGATTATCGGACAGTGGACGGGAAGCTTTCTTT
few | TRBD1 | TRBJ2-5 | TRBV7-7 | CASSLGTGVTETQYF | TGTGCTAGCAGCTTAGGGACAGGGGTCACAGAGACCCAGTACTTC
- | TRBD2 | TRBJ2-1 | TRBV18 | CASSPRLAGVSDEQFF | TGTGCCAGCTCACCCCGACTAGCGGGAGTTAGTGATGAGCAGTTCTTC
- | - | TRBJ2-7 | TRBV7-9 | CASSPRWGYEQYF | TGTGCCAGCAGCCCCCGCTGGGGGTACGAGCAGTACTTC
few | - | TRBJ1-4 | TRBV19 | CASSITGAEKLFF | TGTGCCAGTAGTATTACCGGGGCTGAAAAACTGTTTTTT
many | TRBD1 | TRBJ2-3 | TRBV7-2 | CASSLGQGETDTQYF | TGTGCCAGCAGCCTCGGACAGGGGGAGACAGATACGCAGTATTTT
- | - | TRBJ2-3 | TRBV2 | CATAARAQQYF | TGTGCCACCGCCGCACGGGCGCAGCAGTATTTT
- | - | TRBJ2-1 | TRBV5-1 | CASSLGLSSYNEQFF | TGCGCCAGCAGCTTGGGTCTAAGCTCCTACAATGAGCAGTTCTTC
once | - | TRBJ2-2 | TRBV20-1 | CSAMDETGELFF | TGCAGTGCTATGGACGAGACCGGGGAGCTGTTTTTT
- | - | TRBJ1-1 | TRBV4-1 | CASSQAPGPRAFF | TGCGCCAGCAGCCAGGCTCCGGGACCGAGAGCTTTCTTT
many | - | TRBJ2-7 | TRBV29-1 | CSVEAEGRAPFSYEQYF | TGCAGCGTTGAAGCGGAAGGACGGGCACCCTTCTCCTACGAGCAGTACTTC
many | TRBD1 | TRBJ2-7 | TRBV15 | CATSREKGAYEQYF | TGTGCCACCAGCAGAGAGAAGGGGGCTTACGAGCAGTACTTC
few | - | TRBJ2-3 | TRBV11-3 | CASSSRQKSTDTQYF | TGTGCCAGCAGCTCGCGACAGAAAAGCACAGATACGCAGTATTTT
many | - | TRBJ1-1 | TRBV3-1 | CASSLRQENTEAFF | TGTGCCAGCAGCCTTCGACAGGAGAACACTGAAGCTTTCTTT
- | TRBD1 | TRBJ2-7 | TRBV5-1 | CASSLATGSRTYEQYF | TGCGCCAGCAGCTTGGCGACAGGGTCTCGGACCTACGAGCAGTACTTC
many | - | TRBJ1-1 | TRBV10-1 | CASSDASVNTEAFF | TGCGCCAGCAGTGACGCTTCCGTGAACACTGAAGCTTTCTTT
many | TRBD2 | TRBJ2-2 | TRBV4-1 | CASSQHSGGVAGELFF | TGCGCCAGCAGCCAACACAGCGGGGGGGTCGCCGGGGAGCTGTTTTTT
few | - | TRBJ2-7 | TRBV12-3/TRBV12-4 | CASSLVSYEQYF | TGTGCCAGCAGTTTAGTGTCCTACGAGCAGTACTTC
many | - | TRBJ1-6 | TRBV2 | CASRREGAAVNSPLHF | TGTGCGTCCAGGAGGGAGGGAGCGGCGGTTAATTCACCCCTCCACTTT
many | - | TRBJ2-1 | TRBV14 | CASSQGSHNEQFF | TGTGCCAGCAGCCAGGGTTCACACAATGAGCAGTTCTTC
few | TRBD2 | TRBJ2-1 | TRBV29-1 | CSVDRLAGANEQFF | TGCAGCGTTGACCGCTTAGCGGGGGCGAATGAGCAGTTCTTC
many | - | TRBJ2-7 | TRBV7-7 | CASSLEGMDEQYF | TGTGCTAGCAGCTTAGAGGGAATGGACGAGCAGTACTTC